A single sample is the source of the 10 T cell receptor beta chains below, sequenced in a study of siplizumab effects on memory and regulatory T cells. Clones were sequenced by immunoSEQ multiplex PCR, and TCRdb holds only the in-frame ones, with some missing. Here the sample spans approximately 100,000 clones, about nine tenths being singletons. The material sequenced was CD4+ T cells sorted from blood. These receptor sequences come from a human donor in good health. Some clones in this sample may be carry-over from other donors' samples.

The genes are TRBV18 and TRBJ2-7, with 10 bases aligning to TRBD1. The germline V gene has CDR1 KGHSH and CDR2 LQKENI. The CDR3 loop spans 16 amino acids. With V trimmed by 0 bases and J by 2 bases, 4 bases remained unmatched. Here the CDR3 reads CASSPPGTGAAYEQYF. The CDR3 nucleotides are TGTGCCAGCTCACCACCCGGGACAGGGGCGGCCTACGAGCAGTACTTC.

The chain uses TRBV19 and TRBJ1-2; the match to TRBD1 covers 7 bases. J lost 2 bases, V lost 4 bases, and 13 bases had no gene match. Germline CDR1 reads LNHDA; CDR2 reads SQIVND (reference sequence). This CDR3 spans 17 amino acids. DNA for the CDR3: TGTGCCAGTAGTAAAAAGACAGGGAGCGGCCAAAACTATGGCTACACCTTC. Amino acids: CASSKKTGSGQNYGYTF.

The V call is TRBV18, the J call TRBJ2-3; 7 positions match TRBD2. CDR1 is KGHSH, CDR2 LQKENI, per germline. The CDR3 consists of 16 residues. Unmatched junction bases numbered 12, after V lost 3 bases and J lost 6 bases. For the CDR3, the DNA is TGTGCCAGCTCACCGACGGGAGGCGGTTTCATCGATACGCAGTATTTT. Encoded protein: CASSPTGGGFIDTQYF.

The rearrangement links TRBV15 to TRBJ2-7; TRBD1 aligns across 7 bases. The trim removed 2 bases at V and 3 bases at J, leaving 10 bases unmatched. Germline CDR1 is LNHNV and CDR2 is YYDKDF (reference sequence). This CDR3 contains 16 residues. The DNA of the CDR3 is TGTGCCACCAGCAGACACTATCCGGGACAGAACTACGAGCAGTACTTC. It encodes CATSRHYPGQNYEQYF.

This chain connects TRBV29-1 to TRBJ2-1; either TRBD1 or TRBD2 may supply D (5 bases each). Trimming left V 7 bases short and J 7 bases short, with 20 bases between. The CDR3 sequence is 14 residues long. Germline-derived CDR1 and CDR2 are SQVTM and ANQGSEA. The CDR3 DNA follows: TGCAGCGCGAGCCACGGGACCCCTTGGAATGAGCAGTTCTTC. This gives the protein CSASHGTPWNEQFF.

This CDR3 reads CASIQGGGADTQYF. The CDR3 DNA reads as TGTGCCAGCATACAGGGTGGGGGGGCAGATACGCAGTATTTT. The rearrangement links TRBV6-1 to TRBJ2-3, with D perhaps TRBD2 (7 bases). The CDR3 runs to 14 residues. V was trimmed by 7 bases and J by 4 bases, leaving 15 bases between them. The germline V gene has CDR1 MNHNS and CDR2 SASEGT.

V usage is TRBV11-2 and J usage is TRBJ2-1; 13 positions match TRBD2. V was clipped by 5 bases and J by 4 bases; unmatched bases: 2. The CDR3 totals 15 residues. Germline assignment: CDR1 SGHAT and CDR2 FQNNGV. CDR3 coding DNA: TGTGCCAGCAGCAGGACTAGCGGGAGATACAATGAGCAGTTCTTC. It encodes CASSRTSGRYNEQFF. The whole variable domain, remainder taken from reference TRBV11-2 and TRBJ2-1, is EAGVAQSPRYKIIEKRQSVAFWCNPISGHATLYWYQQILGQGPKLLIQFQNNGVVDDSQLPKDRFSAERLKGVDSTLKIQPAKLEDSAVYLCASSRTSGRYNEQFFGPGTRLTVL.

The chain combines TRBV5-8 with TRBJ1-1, with TRBD1 as a possible D gene (6 bases). CDR1 is SGHTS and CDR2 is YDEGEE in the germline V gene. Trimming cost V 2 bases and J 0 bases, with 17 bases left between them. CDR3 length equals 17 residues. CDR3 sequence reads: CASSLGGRPWVNTEAFF. The CDR3 DNA sequence: TGTGCCAGCAGCTTAGGGGGGCGGCCTTGGGTGAACACTGAAGCTTTCTTT.

The gene calls are TRBV2 and TRBJ1-2, with a possible D match to TRBD1 (6 bases). V shed 6 bases and J shed 7 bases, with 12 bases lying between them. CDR1 is SNHLY and CDR2 is FYNNEI in the germline V gene. The CDR3 is 12 residues long. The CDR3 sequence: CASRTGNSGYTF. CDR3 sequence (DNA): TGTGCCAGCAGGACAGGCAATAGTGGCTACACCTTC.

This clone was detected only a few times. The rearrangement uses TRBV6-1 and TRBJ2-7, with D possibly TRBD2 on 6 matching bases. The CDR3 extends over 13 amino acids. The germline CDR1 and CDR2 sequences are MNHNS and SASEGT. V was cut by 3 bases and J by 4 bases, with 10 bases left in between. CDR3 in amino acids: CASSESGLYEQYF. The CDR3 region has the DNA TGTGCCAGCAGTGAGAGCGGGTTATACGAGCAGTACTTC.